This T cell receptor (beta chain) was recovered during a study of a mutant IDH1 vaccine in newly diagnosed glioma. As for the study in general: The study gave patients eight vaccinations in weeks 1, 3, 5, 7, 11, 15, 19, 23. Vaccines began 4-6 weeks after radiotherapy alone, or with temozolomide cycles. Most patients had received both radiotherapy and temozolomide, the prior options being radiotherapy, temozolomide, or both.

Produced via immunoSEQ multiplex PCR; TCRdb's table is partial and in-frame only. The sample lists around 78,000 clones; 85% were seen once. Stated time point: week 23, last vaccination. Vaccinated patients received 300 ug of mutant IDH1 20-mer peptide per dose, with topical imiquimod. Tumors from donors were new WHO grade 3 or 4 IDH1-mutant astrocytomas with ATRX loss. Worth noting for this clone: Its antigen remains unidentified.

The TCR was taken from a man between 25 and 39 years old with glioma. Some clones in this sample may be carry-over from other donors' samples. The material sequenced was PBMCs, taken from a glioma patient whose treatment included an IDH1 peptide vaccine.

CDR3: CASQIGYWRGVTEAFF. The DNA of the CDR3 is TGTGCCAGCCAGATAGGCTACTGGAGGGGGGTGACTGAAGCTTTCTTT. This sequence joins TRBV28 and TRBJ1-1; D perhaps matches TRBD1 (6 bases). The CDR3 extends over 16 amino acids. V lost 8 bases to trimming and J lost 5 bases, with 24 bases between them. Per the germline V gene, CDR1 is MDHEN and CDR2 is SYDVKM.